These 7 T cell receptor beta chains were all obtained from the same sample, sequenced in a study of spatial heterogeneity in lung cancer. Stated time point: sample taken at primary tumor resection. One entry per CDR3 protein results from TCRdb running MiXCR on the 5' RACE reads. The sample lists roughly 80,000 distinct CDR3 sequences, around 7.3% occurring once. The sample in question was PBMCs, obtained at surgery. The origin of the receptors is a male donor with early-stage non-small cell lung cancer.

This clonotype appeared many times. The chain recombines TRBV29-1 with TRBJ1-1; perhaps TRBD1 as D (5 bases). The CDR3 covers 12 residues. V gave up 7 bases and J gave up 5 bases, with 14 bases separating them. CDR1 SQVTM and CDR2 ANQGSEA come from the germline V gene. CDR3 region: CSAARGATEAFF. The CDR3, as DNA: TGCAGCGCCGCCCGAGGGGCGACTGAAGCTTTCTTT.

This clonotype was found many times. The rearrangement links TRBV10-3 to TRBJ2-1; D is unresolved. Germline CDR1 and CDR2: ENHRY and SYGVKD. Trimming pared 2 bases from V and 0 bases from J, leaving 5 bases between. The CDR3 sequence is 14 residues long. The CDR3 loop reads CAISEKSSYNEQFF. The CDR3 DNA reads TGTGCCATCAGTGAGAAGAGCTCCTACAATGAGCAGTTCTTC.

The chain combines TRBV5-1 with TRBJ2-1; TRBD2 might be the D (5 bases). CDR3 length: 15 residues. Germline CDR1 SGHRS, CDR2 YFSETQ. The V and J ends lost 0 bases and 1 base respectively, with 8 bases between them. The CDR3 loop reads CASSLDPGSYNEQFF. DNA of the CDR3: TGCGCCAGCAGCTTGGACCCGGGGTCCTACAATGAGCAGTTCTTC.

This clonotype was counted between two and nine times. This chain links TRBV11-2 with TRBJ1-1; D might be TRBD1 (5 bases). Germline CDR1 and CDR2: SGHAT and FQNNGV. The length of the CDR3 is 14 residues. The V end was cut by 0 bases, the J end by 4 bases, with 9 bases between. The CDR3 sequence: CASSLEPGGTEAFF. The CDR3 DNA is TGTGCCAGCAGCTTAGAGCCCGGGGGCACTGAAGCTTTCTTT.

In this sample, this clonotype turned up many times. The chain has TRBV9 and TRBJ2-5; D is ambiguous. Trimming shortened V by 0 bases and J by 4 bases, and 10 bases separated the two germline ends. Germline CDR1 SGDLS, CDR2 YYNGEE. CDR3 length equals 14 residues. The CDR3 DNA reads TGTGCCAGCAGCGTAGTAGGATCTGGAGAGACCCAGTACTTC. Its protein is CASSVVGSGETQYF.

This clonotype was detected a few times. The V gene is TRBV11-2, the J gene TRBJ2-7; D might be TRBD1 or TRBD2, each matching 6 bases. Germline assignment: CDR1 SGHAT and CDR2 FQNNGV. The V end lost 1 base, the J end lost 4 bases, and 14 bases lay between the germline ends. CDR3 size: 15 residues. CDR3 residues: CASSLVGRGGYEQYF. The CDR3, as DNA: TGTGCCAGCAGCTTAGTTGGCAGGGGAGGTTACGAGCAGTACTTC.

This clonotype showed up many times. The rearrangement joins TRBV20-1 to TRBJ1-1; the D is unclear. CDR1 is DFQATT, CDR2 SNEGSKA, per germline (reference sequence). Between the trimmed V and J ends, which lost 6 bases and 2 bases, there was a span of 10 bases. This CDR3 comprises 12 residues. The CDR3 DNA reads TGCAGTGCCTTAGACCCCAACACTGAAGCTTTCTTT. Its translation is CSALDPNTEAFF.